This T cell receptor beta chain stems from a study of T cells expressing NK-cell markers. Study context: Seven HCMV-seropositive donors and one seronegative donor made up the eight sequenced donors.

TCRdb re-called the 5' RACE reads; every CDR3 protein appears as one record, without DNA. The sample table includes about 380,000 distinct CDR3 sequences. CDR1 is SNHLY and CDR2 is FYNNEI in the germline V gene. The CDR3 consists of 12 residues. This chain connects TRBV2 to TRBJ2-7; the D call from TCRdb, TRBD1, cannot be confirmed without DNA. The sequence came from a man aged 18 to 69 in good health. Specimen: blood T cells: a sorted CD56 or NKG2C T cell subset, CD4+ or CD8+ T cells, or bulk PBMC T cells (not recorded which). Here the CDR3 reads CATGGVMGEQYF.